Shown below are 6 T cell receptor beta chains from a single sample sequenced in a study of Tregs in tolerant kidney transplant recipients. Measured with immunoSEQ multiplex PCR; TCRdb has only the in-frame clones, and not every one. The sample lists approximately 90,000 clones, 90% to 95% occurring once. Input material: CD8+ T cells from blood. These receptors were obtained from a human donor in good health.

The CDR3 coding sequence is TGCGCCAGCAGCTACGTCCTAGCGGGAGGTAGAAATGAGCAGTTCTTC. Protein product: CASSYVLAGGRNEQFF. The V and J genes are TRBV5-1 and TRBJ2-1; TRBD2 matches 11 bases. This CDR3 comprises 16 residues. Germline V CDR1 and CDR2: SGHRS, YFSETQ. The V segment lost 3 bases and the J segment 7 bases; nucleotides outside the gene matches: 9.

The chain recombines TRBV5-1 with TRBJ2-7; D is undetermined. V gave up 0 bases and J gave up 3 bases, with 13 bases separating them. This CDR3 region has 15 residues. Germline V gene data show CDR1 as SGHRS and CDR2 as YFSETQ. CDR3 sequence (DNA): TGCGCCAGCAGCTTGGGCCGCGGCAGAATCTACGAGCAGTACTTC. This sequence encodes CASSLGRGRIYEQYF.

The chain uses TRBV7-6 and TRBJ1-4; no clear D gene. V shed 1 base and J shed 7 bases, with 4 bases lying between them. There are 12 residues in the CDR3. CDR1 is SGHVS and CDR2 is FNYEAQ in the germline V gene. CDR3 residues: CASSLGGEKLFF. The CDR3 DNA reads as TGTGCCAGCAGCTTAGGAGGTGAAAAACTGTTTTTT. The complete variable domain, with remaining parts taken from reference TRBV7-6 and TRBJ1-4, reads GAGVSQSPRYKVTKRGQDVALRCDPISGHVSLYWYRQALGQGPEFLTYFNYEAQQDKSGLPNDRFSAERPEGSISTLTIQRTEQRDSAMYRCASSLGGEKLFFGSGTQLSVL.

The rearrangement uses TRBV4-1 and TRBJ2-7, with D perhaps TRBD2 (6 bases). Trimming left V 0 bases short and J 3 bases short, with 15 bases between. Germline CDR1 reads MGHRA; CDR2 reads YSYEKL. The CDR3 is 16 residues long. CDR3 sequence (DNA): TGCGCCAGCAGCCAAGATCTGGGGGGAGCGTTCTACGAGCAGTACTTC. Translating it yields CASSQDLGGAFYEQYF.

This rearrangement joins TRBV9 to TRBJ2-2, with D perhaps TRBD1 (5 bases). V gave up 0 bases and J gave up 1 base, with 7 bases separating them. Germline CDR1 reads SGDLS; CDR2 reads YYNGEE. The CDR3 runs 15 residues. The CDR3 protein is CASSVGTGNTGELFF. The CDR3 DNA follows: TGTGCCAGCAGCGTAGGCACAGGGAACACCGGGGAGCTGTTTTTT.

V usage is TRBV7-8 and J usage is TRBJ2-7; 14 bases map to TRBD2. V lost 3 bases to trimming and J lost 2 bases; unmatched junction nucleotides: 3. CDR1 is SGHVS, CDR2 FQNEAQ, per germline. There are 16 residues in the CDR3. The CDR3 loop reads CASSLGLAGATYEQYF. Here the CDR3 DNA reads TGTGCCAGCAGCTTGGGACTAGCGGGAGCAACCTACGAGCAGTACTTC. Based on the CDR3 plus reference TRBV7-8 and TRBJ2-7, the full variable domain is GAGVSQSPRYKVAKRGQDVALRCDPISGHVSLFWYQQALGQGPEFLTYFQNEAQLDKSGLPSDRFFAERPEGSVSTLKIQRTQQEDSAVYLCASSLGLAGATYEQYFGPGTRLTVT.